Described below is a single TCR beta chain sequence and its context. Some clones are missing from TCRdb's copy, which holds only in-frame ones; the method was immunoSEQ multiplex PCR. The repertoire has 80,000 to 100,000 clones, around 87% of them found once; the top ten carry less than 20%. The data were obtained in a study of blood T cell repertoires in COVID-19. J gave up 3 bases and V 7 bases, and 15 bases lay outside the gene matches. There are 17 residues in the CDR3. Germline V lookup: CDR1 LNHDA, CDR2 SQIVND (reference sequence). The receptor comes from a human donor in a cohort sampled during active COVID-19. J is TRBJ1-2 and V is TRBV19, with 9 bases identical to TRBD1. Sequencing used peripheral blood. CDR3 sequence: CASTKIIHRDRDYGYTF. The CDR3 DNA reads TGTGCCAGTACAAAGATAATTCATCGGGACAGGGACTATGGCTACACCTTC.